Below, 15 T cell receptor beta chains from the same sample are listed, as sequenced in a study of vaccination effects on CD4 cells after COVID-19. ViraFEST used viral peptide pools to expand antigen-specific CD4+ T cells before sequencing. Cultured cells yielded isolated CD4+ T cells after less than 11 days. Nobody among the vaccine recipients had prior SARS-CoV-2 infection (nucleocapsid antibodies were negative). Produced via immunoSEQ multiplex PCR; TCRdb's table is partial and in-frame only. Here the sample spans around 66,000 clones, about 79% being singletons. The antigens of these receptors remain unknown. Source: CD4+ T cells from PBMCs cultured with HCoV-OC43 spike peptides, taken before COVID-19 vaccination. Subset described: HCoV-OC43 spike overlapping peptide pool stimulation. Every receptor here comes from a human donor who received a COVID-19 vaccine.

This clone has only a few counts. V and J are TRBV6-4 and TRBJ1-6; no clear D. V lost 5 bases and J 6 bases, leaving 8 bases between the germline ends. The germline CDR1 and CDR2 sequences are MRHNA and SNTAGT. The CDR3 is made up of 13 amino acids. CDR3 coding DNA: TGTGCCAGCAGTCAAGGCTTTAATTCACCCCTCCACTTT. It encodes CASSQGFNSPLHF.

The chain joins TRBV18 to TRBJ2-6; no reliable D call. V lost 0 bases and J 0 bases, leaving 6 bases between the germline ends. Germline V lookup: CDR1 KGHSH, CDR2 LQKENI. This CDR3 comprises 16 residues. CDR3 region: CASSPPNRSGANVLTF. DNA of the CDR3: TGTGCCAGCTCACCACCCAACCGCTCTGGGGCCAACGTCCTGACTTTC.

The V call is TRBV18, the J call TRBJ2-3, with 9 bases that match TRBD1. V lost 3 bases to trimming and J lost 0 bases; unmatched junction nucleotides: 1. CDR1 and CDR2 from the germline V gene are KGHSH and LQKENI. The CDR3 runs 15 residues. The CDR3: CASSPTGGSTDTQYF. For the CDR3, the DNA is TGTGCCAGCTCACCGACAGGGGGAAGCACAGATACGCAGTATTTT.

The chain uses TRBV28 and TRBJ1-1; D gene ambiguous. Germline CDR1 reads MDHEN; CDR2 reads SYDVKM. Trimming cost V 6 bases and J 1 base, with 15 bases left between them. The CDR3 is 15 amino acids. CDR3 sequence reads: CASSSYGIANTEAFF. The DNA of the CDR3 is TGTGCCAGCAGCTCCTATGGGATAGCGAACACTGAAGCTTTCTTT.

The chain couples TRBV18 to TRBJ1-2; maybe TRBD1 (5 bases). Germline V gene data show CDR1 as KGHSH and CDR2 as LQKENI. Trimming removed 4 bases from V and 3 bases from J, with 18 bases in between. The CDR3 sequence is 16 residues long. The CDR3 loop reads CASSRRDGTSYYGYTF. CDR3 sequence (DNA): TGTGCCAGCTCACGACGGGACGGAACAAGCTACTATGGCTACACCTTC.

The gene calls are TRBV7-9 and TRBJ1-1; unclear D gene. CDR3 length: 14 residues. The germline V and J ends were trimmed by 1 base and 0 bases, with 6 bases remaining between them. Germline CDR1 is SEHNR and CDR2 is FQNEAQ (reference sequence). CDR3 nucleotide sequence: TGTGCCAGCAGCTTAGGGGCAATGAACACTGAAGCTTTCTTT. Residues: CASSLGAMNTEAFF. Using reference TRBV7-9 and TRBJ1-1 for the parts outside the CDR3, the full variable domain is DTGVSQNPRHKITKRGQNVTFRCDPISEHNRLYWYRQTLGQGPEFLTYFQNEAQLEKSRLLSDRFSAERPKGSFSTLEIQRTEQGDSAMYLCASSLGAMNTEAFFGQGTRLTVV.

The chain links TRBV19 to TRBJ2-6; D call uncertain. This CDR3 contains 17 residues. V dropped 7 bases and J dropped 0 bases, with 16 bases sitting between them. Germline loops: CDR1 LNHDA, CDR2 SQIVND (reference sequence). The CDR3 DNA is TGTGCCAGTACCACCGAGGCAGCAAGCTCTGGGGCCAACGTCCTGACTTTC. Its protein is CASTTEAASSGANVLTF. Full variable domain (missing parts from reference TRBV19 and TRBJ2-6): DGGITQSPKYLFRKEGQNVTLSCEQNLNHDAMYWYRQDPGQGLRLIYYSQIVNDFQKGDIAEGYSVSREKKESFPLTVTSAQKNPTAFYLCASTTEAASSGANVLTFGAGSRLTVL.

The sample holds a few counts of this clone. The chain joins TRBV10-3 to TRBJ2-7; possibly TRBD1 for D (5 bases). Trimming pared 5 bases from V and 1 base from J, leaving 9 bases between. Germline CDR1 ENHRY, CDR2 SYGVKD. This CDR3 is built from 13 residues. CDR3 DNA sequence: TGTGCCATCAGTCAACAGGAGTCCTACGAGCAGTACGTC. It translates to CAISQQESYEQYV.

V usage is TRBV4-1 and J usage is TRBJ1-6; D may be TRBD1 (5 bases). The germline gives CDR1 MGHRA, CDR2 YSYEKL. CDR3 length equals 18 residues. Trimming cost V 0 bases and J 0 bases, with 12 bases left between them. CDR3 DNA: TGCGCCAGCAGCCAAGATCTAACAGGTAGCTCCTATAATTCACCCCTCCACTTT. It encodes CASSQDLTGSSYNSPLHF.

This rearrangement joins TRBV6-1 to TRBJ1-1; perhaps TRBD1 as D (5 bases). The CDR3 consists of 14 residues. The germline CDR1 and CDR2 sequences are MNHNS and SASEGT. Deletions cut 3 bases from V and 3 bases from J, with 11 bases between. Written as DNA, the CDR3 is TGTGCCAGCAGTGAGAGGGGCTGGGACACTGAAGCTTTCTTT. Translating gives CASSERGWDTEAFF.

J is TRBJ2-3 and V is TRBV4-3, with 10 bases fitting TRBD1. CDR1 and CDR2 (germline): LGHNA, YSLEER. The CDR3 length is 14 residues. The V and J ends lost 5 bases and 3 bases, in that order; junction bases with no gene match: 2. In nucleotides, the CDR3 is TGCGCCAGCAGCAAGGACAGGGGGACAGATACGCAGTATTTT. This sequence encodes CASSKDRGTDTQYF.

The gene calls are TRBV11-2 and TRBJ1-1; D gene unclear. This CDR3 is 15 amino acids long. The germline V and J ends were trimmed by 4 bases and 4 bases, with 16 bases remaining between them. Germline CDR1 SGHAT, CDR2 FQNNGV. The CDR3 sequence is CASSSLKRTGTEAFF. In DNA, the CDR3 is TGTGCCAGCAGCTCCCTTAAAAGAACCGGCACTGAAGCTTTCTTT.

This clone has more than one count but fewer than ten. CDR3 coding DNA: TGTGCCAGCTGGGGCAGAAACAGCCTTAATTCACCCCTCCACTTT. Translating it yields CASWGRNSLNSPLHF. The rearrangement links TRBV28 to TRBJ1-6; possibly TRBD1 for D (5 bases). Trimming shortened V by 8 bases and J by 6 bases, and 17 bases separated the two germline ends. Germline lookup yields CDR1 MDHEN and CDR2 SYDVKM. CDR3 length equals 15 residues.

The V and J genes are TRBV12-3 or TRBV12-4 and TRBJ1-5; perhaps TRBD1 as D (5 bases). V was shortened by 6 bases and J by 4 bases, with 7 bases between the two germline ends. The CDR3 length is 12 residues. The CDR3 nucleotides read TGTGCCAGCAGGCGGGGGAATCAGCCCCAGCATTTT. This encodes CASRRGNQPQHF.

J is TRBJ2-3 and V is TRBV5-1; D gene uncertain. The germline V gene has CDR1 SGHRS and CDR2 YFSETQ. V was shortened by 2 bases and J by 0 bases, with 10 bases between the two germline ends. The CDR3 sequence is 15 residues long. The CDR3 sequence is CASSFTVLSTDTQYF. DNA for the CDR3: TGCGCCAGCAGCTTTACGGTGTTGAGCACAGATACGCAGTATTTT. The full variable domain, completed using reference TRBV5-1 and TRBJ2-3, is KAGVTQTPRYLIKTRGQQVTLSCSPISGHRSVSWYQQTPGQGLQFLFEYFSETQRNKGNFPGRFSGRQFSNSRSEMNVSTLELGDSALYLCASSFTVLSTDTQYFGPGTRLTVL.